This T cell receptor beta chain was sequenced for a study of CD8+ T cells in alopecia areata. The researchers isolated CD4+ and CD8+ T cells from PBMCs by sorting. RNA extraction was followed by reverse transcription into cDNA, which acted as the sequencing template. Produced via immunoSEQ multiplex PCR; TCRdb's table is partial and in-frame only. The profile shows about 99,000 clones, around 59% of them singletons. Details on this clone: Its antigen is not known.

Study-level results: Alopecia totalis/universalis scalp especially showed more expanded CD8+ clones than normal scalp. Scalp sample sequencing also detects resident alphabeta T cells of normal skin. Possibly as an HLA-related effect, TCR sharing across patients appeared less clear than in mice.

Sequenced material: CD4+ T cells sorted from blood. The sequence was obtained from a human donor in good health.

CDR3 coding DNA: TGCGCCAGCAGCCAATCAGGGGGCGGGGTAGACACCGGGGAGCTGTTTTTT. As protein: CASSQSGGGVDTGELFF. The V and J genes are TRBV4-1 and TRBJ2-2, with TRBD1 matching 8 bases. CDR1 and CDR2 (germline): MGHRA, YSYEKL. This CDR3 is built from 17 residues. Trimming took 2 bases from V and 3 from J; bases not matched to a gene: 8.